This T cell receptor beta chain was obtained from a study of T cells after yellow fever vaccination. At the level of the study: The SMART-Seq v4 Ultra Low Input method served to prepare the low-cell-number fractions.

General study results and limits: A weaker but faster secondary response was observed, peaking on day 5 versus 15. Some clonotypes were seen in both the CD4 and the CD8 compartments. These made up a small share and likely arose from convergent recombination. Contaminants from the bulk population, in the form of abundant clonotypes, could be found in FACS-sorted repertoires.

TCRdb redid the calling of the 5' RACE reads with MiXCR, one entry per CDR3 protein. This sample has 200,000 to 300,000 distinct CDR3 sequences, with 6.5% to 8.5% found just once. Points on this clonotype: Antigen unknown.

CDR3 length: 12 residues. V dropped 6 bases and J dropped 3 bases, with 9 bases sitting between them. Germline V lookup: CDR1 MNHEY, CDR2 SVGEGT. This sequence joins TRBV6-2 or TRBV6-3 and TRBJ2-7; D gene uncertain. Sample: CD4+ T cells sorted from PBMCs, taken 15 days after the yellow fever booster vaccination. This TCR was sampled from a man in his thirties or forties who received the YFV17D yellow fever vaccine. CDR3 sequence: CASRSANYEQYF. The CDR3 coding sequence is TGTGCCAGCAGGTCGGCTAACTACGAGCAGTACTTC.